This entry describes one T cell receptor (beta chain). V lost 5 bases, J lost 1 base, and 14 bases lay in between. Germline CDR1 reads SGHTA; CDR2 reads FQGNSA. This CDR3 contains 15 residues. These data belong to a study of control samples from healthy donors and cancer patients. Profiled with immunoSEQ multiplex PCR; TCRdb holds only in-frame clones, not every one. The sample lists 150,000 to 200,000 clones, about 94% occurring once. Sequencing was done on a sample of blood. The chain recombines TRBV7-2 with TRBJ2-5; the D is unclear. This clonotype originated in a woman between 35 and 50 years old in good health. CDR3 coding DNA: TGTGCCAGCAGCCCGCAGAGTGGTTCCCAAGAGACCCAGTACTTC. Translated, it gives CASSPQSGSQETQYF. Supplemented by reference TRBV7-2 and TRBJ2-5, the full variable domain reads GAGVSQSPSNKVTEKGKDVELRCDPISGHTALYWYRQSLGQGLEFLIYFQGNSAPDKSGLPSDRFSAERTGGSVSTLTIQRTQQEDSAVYLCASSPQSGSQETQYFGPGTRLLVL.